This T cell receptor beta chain appears in the sequencing data of a study of blood T cells in healthy people across ages. Study details: Template switching recovered approximately one barcoded beta molecule for every two T cells.

A second roughly 7 to 11 cycle PCR used barcoded and J-beta primers. Each single sample gave us at least 3 million CDR3-containing paired-end reads. TCRdb processed the 5' RACE reads anew with MiXCR; each CDR3 protein has one entry. The sample gives approximately 810,000 distinct CDR3 sequences, roughly 26% of which show up once; about 18% is in the top ten. Caucasian individuals from Russia who were healthy and aged about 6 to 95 acted as donors. CDR1 and CDR2 from the germline V gene are KGHSH and LQKENI. Trimming left V 2 bases short and J 7 bases short, with 11 bases between. This CDR3 contains 13 residues.

Sequenced sample: blood. The receptor's source is an elderly woman in good health. The V call is TRBV18, the J call TRBJ1-1; possible D gene TRBD1, 5 bases. In nucleotides, the CDR3 is TGTGCCAGCTCACCAGGGCTGAGGGGTGAAGCTTTCTTT. Amino acid sequence: CASSPGLRGEAFF.